This entry lists 20 T cell receptor beta chains sequenced from one sample in a study of blood T cell repertoires in COVID-19. Repertoires were generated with immunoSEQ multiplex PCR, while TCRdb's copy carries only in-frame clones and drops some. The repertoire holds about 430,000 clones, with approximately 90% as singletons. Sequencing was done on a sample of peripheral blood. The receptors were gathered from a young man with COVID-19, enrolled during active disease.

The rearrangement links TRBV2 to TRBJ2-7, with D tentatively TRBD2 (6 bases). This CDR3 contains 13 residues. The germline V and J ends were trimmed by 4 bases and 3 bases, with 10 bases remaining between them. Germline loops: CDR1 SNHLY, CDR2 FYNNEI. In DNA form, the CDR3 reads TGTGCCAGCAGTGGGGGACTCATCTACGAGCAGTACTTC. Protein product: CASSGGLIYEQYF.

The CDR3 sequence: CASSRTVQETQYF. CDR3 coding DNA: TGTGCCAGCAGCCGGACAGTCCAAGAGACCCAGTACTTC. The genes are TRBV7-9 and TRBJ2-5; D might be TRBD1 (6 bases). The CDR3 covers 13 residues. CDR1 and CDR2 from the germline V gene are SEHNR and FQNEAQ (reference sequence). V lost 5 bases, J lost 1 base, and 8 bases lay in between.

The chain has TRBV6-1 and TRBJ1-5; TRBD1 matches at 9 bases. Germline values: CDR1 MNHNS, CDR2 SASEGT. V was pared by 0 bases and J by 4 bases, with 10 bases of the junction left unmatched. The CDR3 extends over 18 amino acids. The CDR3 region has the DNA TGTGCCAGCAGTGAAGCCCGGGACAGGGTGCGAACTAATCAGCCCCAGCATTTT. It encodes CASSEARDRVRTNQPQHF.

The chain employs TRBV19 and TRBJ2-3, with D possibly matching TRBD2 (6 bases). Germline CDR1 LNHDA, CDR2 SQIVND (reference sequence). The CDR3 covers 15 residues. Between the trimmed V and J ends, which lost 4 bases and 2 bases, there was a span of 13 bases. This CDR3 is CASSRGDRITDTQYF. In DNA form, the CDR3 reads TGTGCCAGTAGTAGGGGGGACCGAATCACAGATACGCAGTATTTT.

CDR3 DNA: TGTGCCAGCAGTTCCGGGACAGACGTCTACGAGCAGTACTTC. This encodes CASSSGTDVYEQYF. This chain links TRBV6-5 with TRBJ2-7; 7 bases align to TRBD1. CDR3 size: 14 residues. The junction had 6 bases not matched to a gene; V was cut back by 4 bases and J by 3 bases. The germline CDR1 and CDR2 sequences are MNHEY and SVGAGI.

V and J are TRBV5-1 and TRBJ2-7, with 11 bases identical to TRBD2. The germline V gene has CDR1 SGHRS and CDR2 YFSETQ. Unmatched junction bases numbered 12, after V lost 4 bases and J lost 0 bases. CDR3 length equals 18 residues. DNA of the CDR3: TGCGCCAGCAGCGCCCGGACACTGGGACTAGCGGCCTCCTACGAGCAGTACTTC. Amino acids: CASSARTLGLAASYEQYF.

The chain has TRBV9 and TRBJ2-7, with 7 bases aligning to TRBD2. J lost 0 bases, V lost 2 bases, and 5 bases had no gene match. Germline CDR1 SGDLS, CDR2 YYNGEE. This CDR3 contains 15 residues. CDR3 bases: TGTGCCAGCAGCGTGAGCGGGGTTAGCTCCTACGAGCAGTACTTC. Protein sequence: CASSVSGVSSYEQYF. Variable domain in full (rest from reference TRBV9 and TRBJ2-7): DSGVTQTPKHLITATGQRVTLRCSPRSGDLSVYWYQQSLDQGLQFLIQYYNGEERAKGNILERFSAQQFPDLHSELNLSSLELGDSALYFCASSVSGVSSYEQYFGPGTRLTVT.

The rearrangement links TRBV10-3 to TRBJ2-7, with 7 bases aligning to TRBD1. This CDR3 has 14 residues. CDR1 and CDR2 (germline): ENHRY, SYGVKD. The junction had 10 bases not matched to a gene; V was cut back by 8 bases and J by 3 bases. The CDR3 DNA is TGTGCCATCGCTTGGGGGACAGAAAACTACGAGCAGTACTTC. Translating gives CAIAWGTENYEQYF.

The chain uses TRBV6-5 and TRBJ2-1; D perhaps matches TRBD1 (7 bases). The CDR3 is made up of 15 amino acids. Germline assignment: CDR1 MNHEY and CDR2 SVGAGI. Between the trimmed V and J ends, which lost 4 bases and 7 bases, there was a span of 17 bases. The CDR3, as DNA: TGTGCCAGCAGTTTTTCGGAGGAGGGGGCGAATGAGCAGTTCTTC. This encodes CASSFSEEGANEQFF.

This clone occurred once. The CDR3 sequence is CASSLVGRDTGELFF. CDR3 nucleotide sequence: TGTGCCAGCAGCTTAGTGGGGAGGGACACCGGGGAGCTGTTTTTT. This sequence joins TRBV7-8 and TRBJ2-2; TRBD2 matches at 7 bases. Germline CDR1 is SGHVS and CDR2 is FQNEAQ. The CDR3 runs 15 residues. The V and J ends lost 1 base and 3 bases, in that order; junction bases with no gene match: 2.

J is TRBJ2-1 and V is TRBV2; 7 nucleotides align to TRBD2. CDR3 length: 15 residues. CDR1 and CDR2 from the germline V gene are SNHLY and FYNNEI. The V gene end was trimmed by 2 bases and the J gene end by 6 bases; junction bases not matched to a gene: 7. The CDR3, as DNA: TGTGCCAGCAGTGAAAAGGGACTAACCTTCAATGAGCAGTTCTTC. Translating it yields CASSEKGLTFNEQFF. The full variable domain, completed using reference TRBV2 and TRBJ2-1, is EPEVTQTPSHQVTQMGQEVILRCVPISNHLYFYWYRQILGQKVEFLVSFYNNEISEKSEIFDDQFSVERPDGSNFTLKIRSTKLEDSAMYFCASSEKGLTFNEQFFGPGTRLTVL.

The chain joins TRBV28 to TRBJ2-7; TRBD2 matches at 8 bases. The CDR3 spans 16 residues. The V segment lost 3 bases and the J segment 1 base; nucleotides outside the gene matches: 8. The germline V gene encodes CDR1 MDHEN and CDR2 SYDVKM. The CDR3 DNA reads as TGTGCCAGCAGTTTTCATCTAGCGGGTCTGTCCTACGAGCAGTACTTC. It encodes CASSFHLAGLSYEQYF.

The CDR3 sequence is CASSDPGQGRNEQYF. The DNA of the CDR3 is TGTGCCAGCAGCGATCCTGGACAGGGGCGGAACGAGCAGTACTTC. The genes are TRBV7-2 and TRBJ2-7; TRBD1 matches 9 bases. Germline V CDR1 and CDR2: SGHTA, FQGNSA. V trimming: 5 bases; J trimming: 5 bases; junction bases outside the gene matches: 10. The CDR3 runs 15 residues.

The CDR3 DNA sequence: TGTGCCAGCAGCTCCAGGTCCGAGCAGTACTTC. Protein product: CASSSRSEQYF. The chain has TRBV11-2 and TRBJ2-7; D gene ambiguous. Germline V gene lookup returns CDR1 SGHAT and CDR2 FQNNGV. The germline V and J ends were trimmed by 4 bases and 6 bases, with 7 bases remaining between them. The CDR3 runs to 11 residues.

This clone has only a few counts. V usage is TRBV6-5 and J usage is TRBJ2-7; 7 bases line up with TRBD2. There are 15 residues in the CDR3. Losses at the gene ends were 7 bases for V and 2 bases for J; bases not matched to a gene: 11. CDR1 MNHEY and CDR2 SVGAGI come from the germline V gene. CDR3 residues: CASTSGGSAPYEQYF. CDR3 DNA: TGTGCCAGCACCTCGGGGGGTAGCGCGCCCTACGAGCAGTACTTC.

V gene TRBV7-6 combines with J gene TRBJ2-3, with TRBD2 as a possible D gene (5 bases). The CDR3 runs 15 residues. Looked up from germline, CDR1 is SGHVS and CDR2 is FNYEAQ. V lost 5 bases and J 4 bases, leaving 16 bases between the germline ends. CDR3 protein: CASSVVGRRSDTQYF. The CDR3 region has the DNA TGTGCCAGCAGCGTAGTAGGGCGGAGGTCAGATACGCAGTATTTT.

This chain uses TRBV25-1 with TRBJ2-1, with 8 bases matching TRBD1. Germline V gene lookup returns CDR1 MGHDK and CDR2 SYGVNS. The V segment lost 4 bases and the J segment 9 bases; nucleotides outside the gene matches: 2. The CDR3 is made up of 12 amino acids. CDR3 residues: CASSGQGSEQFF. CDR3 bases: TGTGCCAGCAGTGGACAGGGGAGTGAGCAGTTCTTC.

In its sample, this clone was seen once. The gene calls are TRBV15 and TRBJ2-1; D perhaps matches TRBD2 (7 bases). The CDR3 extends over 13 amino acids. Germline V gene lookup returns CDR1 LNHNV and CDR2 YYDKDF (reference sequence). V dropped 1 base and J dropped 8 bases, with 9 bases sitting between them. The chain's CDR3 is CATSRAGGDEQFF. The CDR3 region has the DNA TGTGCCACCAGCAGAGCGGGGGGCGATGAGCAGTTCTTC. Full variable domain (remainder filled in from reference TRBV15 and TRBJ2-1): DAMVIQNPRYQVTQFGKPVTLSCSQTLNHNVMYWYQQKSSQAPKLLFHYYDKDFNNEADTPDNFQSRRPNTSFCFLDIRSPGLGDTAMYLCATSRAGGDEQFFGPGTRLTVL.

The gene calls are TRBV4-1 and TRBJ2-3; 8 nucleotides agree with TRBD1. CDR1 MGHRA and CDR2 YSYEKL come from the germline V gene. Trimming removed 3 bases from V and 3 bases from J; junction bases left unmatched: 5. The CDR3 covers 15 residues. As DNA, the CDR3 is TGCGCCAGCAGCCAGGACCAGGGGGCTACAGATACGCAGTATTTT. The encoded protein is CASSQDQGATDTQYF.

The rearrangement uses TRBV12-5 and TRBJ2-1; possibly TRBD2 for D (6 bases). Trimming cost V 1 base and J 12 bases, with 13 bases left between them. This CDR3 comprises 13 residues. Germline assignment: CDR1 LGHNT and CDR2 FRNRAP. CDR3 nucleotide sequence: TGTGCTAGTGGTTTGGCACGGGGGACCGGGCAGTTCTTC. Protein: CASGLARGTGQFF.